The TCR beta chain under discussion was sequenced for a study of shared clonotypes between healthy human individuals. Those who donated were healthy HIV-negative adults, with no recent acute infections or vaccinations reported. In germline, CDR1 is LGHNA, CDR2 YSLEER. CDR3 length: 15 residues. Profiling relied on immunoSEQ multiplex PCR, and the TCRdb table lists in-frame clones only, not all of them. The repertoire includes approximately 500,000 clones, more than 65% of them detected once, and over 10% sits in the top ten. The count of this clone is one. This may be a read error: a much more frequent sequence differs by one nucleotide. The sample holds other DNA sequences that translate to the same CDR3.

The chain has TRBV4-3 and TRBJ1-1; D call uncertain. Sequenced sample: PBMCs. The receptor was isolated from a woman in her thirties or forties in good health. Some clones in this sample may be carry-over from other donors' samples. DNA of the CDR3: TGCGCCAGTAGCCGAACCTGGACCGGAGGTACTGAAGCTTTCTTT. Its translation: CASSRTWTGGTEAFF.